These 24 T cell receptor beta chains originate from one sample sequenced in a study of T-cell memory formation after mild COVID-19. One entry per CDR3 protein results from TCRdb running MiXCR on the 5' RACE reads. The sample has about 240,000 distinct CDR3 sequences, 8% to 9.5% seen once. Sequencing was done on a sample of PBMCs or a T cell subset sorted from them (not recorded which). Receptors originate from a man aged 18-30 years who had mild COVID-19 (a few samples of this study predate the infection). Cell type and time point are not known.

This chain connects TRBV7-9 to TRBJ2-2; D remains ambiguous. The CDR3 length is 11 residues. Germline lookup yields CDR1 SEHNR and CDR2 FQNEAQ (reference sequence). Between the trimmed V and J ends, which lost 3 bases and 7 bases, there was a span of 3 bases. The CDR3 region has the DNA TGTGCCAGCAGCTTCGACGGGGAGCTGTTTTTT. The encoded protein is CASSFDGELFF.

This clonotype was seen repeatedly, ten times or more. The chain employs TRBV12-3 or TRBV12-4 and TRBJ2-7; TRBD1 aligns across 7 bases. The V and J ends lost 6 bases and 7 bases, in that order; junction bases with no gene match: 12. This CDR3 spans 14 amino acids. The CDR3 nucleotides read TGTGCCAGCAGAACCGGGACAGTGGGTCGAGAGCAGTACTTC. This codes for CASRTGTVGREQYF.

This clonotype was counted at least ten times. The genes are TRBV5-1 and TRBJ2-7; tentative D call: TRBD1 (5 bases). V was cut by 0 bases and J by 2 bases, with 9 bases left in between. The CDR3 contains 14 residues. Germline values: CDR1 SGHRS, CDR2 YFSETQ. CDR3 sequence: CASSLEPGPYEQYV. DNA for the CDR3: TGCGCCAGCAGCTTGGAGCCAGGGCCCTACGAGCAGTACGTC.

The CDR3 DNA sequence: TGTGCCAGCTCACCACCTCCGGTTGGGACAGGGGGCGAGAGGTACACTGAAGCTTTCTTT. It codes for CASSPPPVGTGGERYTEAFF. J is TRBJ1-1 and V is TRBV18, with 12 bases aligning to TRBD1. Germline CDR1 and CDR2: KGHSH and LQKENI. J was trimmed by 3 bases and V by 0 bases; bases with no gene match: 14. This CDR3 comprises 20 residues.

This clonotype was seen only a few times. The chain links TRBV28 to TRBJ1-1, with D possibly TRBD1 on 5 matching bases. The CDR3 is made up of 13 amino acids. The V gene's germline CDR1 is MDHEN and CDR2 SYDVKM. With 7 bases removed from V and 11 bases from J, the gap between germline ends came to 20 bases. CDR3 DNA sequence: TGTGCCAGCACTCCACCGGGCTGGGGCTATGCTTTCTTT. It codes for CASTPPGWGYAFF.

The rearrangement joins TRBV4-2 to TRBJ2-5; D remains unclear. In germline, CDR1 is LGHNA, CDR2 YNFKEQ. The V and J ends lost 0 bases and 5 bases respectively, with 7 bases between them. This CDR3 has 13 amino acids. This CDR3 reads CASSQEIGETQYF. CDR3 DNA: TGTGCCAGCAGCCAAGAAATTGGGGAGACCCAGTACTTC.

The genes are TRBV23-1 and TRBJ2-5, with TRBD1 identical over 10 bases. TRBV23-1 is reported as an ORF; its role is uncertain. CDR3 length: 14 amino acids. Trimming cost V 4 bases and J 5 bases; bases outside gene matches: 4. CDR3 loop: CASSPGQGFETQYF. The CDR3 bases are TGCGCCAGCAGTCCGGGACAGGGGTTTGAGACCCAGTACTTC.

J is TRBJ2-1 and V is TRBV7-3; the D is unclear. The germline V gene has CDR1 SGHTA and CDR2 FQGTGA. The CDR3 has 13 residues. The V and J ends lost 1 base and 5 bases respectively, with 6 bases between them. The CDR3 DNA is TGTGCCAGCAGCTTAATGGTAAACAATGAGCAGTTCTTC. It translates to CASSLMVNNEQFF.

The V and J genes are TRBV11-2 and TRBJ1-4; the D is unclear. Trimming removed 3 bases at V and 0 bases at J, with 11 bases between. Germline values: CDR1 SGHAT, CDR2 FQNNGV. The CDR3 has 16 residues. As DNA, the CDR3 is TGTGCCAGCAGCTTCGGATTAGAATCAACTAATGAAAAACTGTTTTTT. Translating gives CASSFGLESTNEKLFF.

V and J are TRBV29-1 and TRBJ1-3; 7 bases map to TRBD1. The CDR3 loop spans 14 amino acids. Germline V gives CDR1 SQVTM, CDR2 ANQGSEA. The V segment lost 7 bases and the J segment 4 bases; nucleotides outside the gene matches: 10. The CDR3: CSGTETGSGNTIYF. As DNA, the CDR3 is TGCAGCGGTACCGAGACAGGGTCCGGAAACACCATATATTTT.

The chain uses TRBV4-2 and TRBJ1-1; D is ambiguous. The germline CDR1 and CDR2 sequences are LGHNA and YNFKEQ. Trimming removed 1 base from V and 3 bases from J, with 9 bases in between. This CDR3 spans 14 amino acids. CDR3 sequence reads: CASSQAGVDTEAFF. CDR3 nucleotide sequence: TGTGCCAGCAGCCAAGCCGGGGTAGACACTGAAGCTTTCTTT.

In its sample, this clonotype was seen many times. The CDR3 loop reads CASSPRGPYSNTGELFF. CDR3 coding DNA: TGTGCCAGCAGCCCCCGGGGTCCTTATAGCAACACCGGGGAGCTGTTTTTT. This rearrangement joins TRBV11-2 to TRBJ2-2; TRBD2 might be the D (5 bases). Germline CDR1 reads SGHAT; CDR2 reads FQNNGV. This CDR3 has 17 amino acids. The V gene lost 5 bases and the J gene lost 2 bases, with 18 bases spanning the gap.

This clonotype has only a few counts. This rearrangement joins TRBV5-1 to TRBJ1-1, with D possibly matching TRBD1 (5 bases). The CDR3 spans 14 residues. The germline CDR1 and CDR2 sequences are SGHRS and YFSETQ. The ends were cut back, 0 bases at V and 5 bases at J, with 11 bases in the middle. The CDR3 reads CASSLVQGSTEAFF. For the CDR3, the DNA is TGCGCCAGCAGCTTGGTTCAGGGTTCTACTGAAGCTTTCTTT. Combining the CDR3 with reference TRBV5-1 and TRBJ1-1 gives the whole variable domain KAGVTQTPRYLIKTRGQQVTLSCSPISGHRSVSWYQQTPGQGLQFLFEYFSETQRNKGNFPGRFSGRQFSNSRSEMNVSTLELGDSALYLCASSLVQGSTEAFFGQGTRLTVV.

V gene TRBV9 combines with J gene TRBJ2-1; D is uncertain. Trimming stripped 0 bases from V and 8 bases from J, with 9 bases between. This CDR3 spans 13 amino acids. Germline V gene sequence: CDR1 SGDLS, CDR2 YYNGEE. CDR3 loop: CASSVVIKDEQFF. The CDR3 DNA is TGTGCCAGCAGCGTAGTTATAAAGGATGAGCAGTTCTTC. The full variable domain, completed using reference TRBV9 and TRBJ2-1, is DSGVTQTPKHLITATGQRVTLRCSPRSGDLSVYWYQQSLDQGLQFLIQYYNGEERAKGNILERFSAQQFPDLHSELNLSSLELGDSALYFCASSVVIKDEQFFGPGTRLTVL.

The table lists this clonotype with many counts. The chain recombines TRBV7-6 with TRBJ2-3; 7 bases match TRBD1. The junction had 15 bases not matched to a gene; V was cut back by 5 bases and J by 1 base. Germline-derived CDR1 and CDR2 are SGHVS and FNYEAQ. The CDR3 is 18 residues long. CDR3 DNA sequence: TGTGCCAGCAGCCCCAGCAGCAGAACAGGGGCTCGCACAGATACGCAGTATTTT. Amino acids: CASSPSSRTGARTDTQYF.

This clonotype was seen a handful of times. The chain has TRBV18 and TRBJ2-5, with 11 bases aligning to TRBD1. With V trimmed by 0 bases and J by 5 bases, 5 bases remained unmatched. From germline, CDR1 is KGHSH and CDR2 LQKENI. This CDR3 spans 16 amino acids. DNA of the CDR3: TGTGCCAGCTCACCACCTGGACAGGGGGCCTCGGAGACCCAGTACTTC. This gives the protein CASSPPGQGASETQYF.

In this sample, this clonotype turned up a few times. The CDR3 DNA follows: TGCGCCAGCAAACTCGCGGGACAGAGTGACGAAGCTTTCTTT. Translated: CASKLAGQSDEAFF. The rearrangement joins TRBV5-1 to TRBJ1-1; 7 bases align to TRBD1. The germline V gene encodes CDR1 SGHRS and CDR2 YFSETQ. This CDR3 has 14 residues. With V trimmed by 6 bases and J by 8 bases, 13 bases remained unmatched.

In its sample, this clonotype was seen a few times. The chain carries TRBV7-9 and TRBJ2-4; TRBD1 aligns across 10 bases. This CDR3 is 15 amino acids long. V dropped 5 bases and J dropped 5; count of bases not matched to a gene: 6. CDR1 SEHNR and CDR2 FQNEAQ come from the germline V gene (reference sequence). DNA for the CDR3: TGTGCCAGCAGCCACACCGGGACAGGGGAAAACATTCAGTACTTC. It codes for CASSHTGTGENIQYF.

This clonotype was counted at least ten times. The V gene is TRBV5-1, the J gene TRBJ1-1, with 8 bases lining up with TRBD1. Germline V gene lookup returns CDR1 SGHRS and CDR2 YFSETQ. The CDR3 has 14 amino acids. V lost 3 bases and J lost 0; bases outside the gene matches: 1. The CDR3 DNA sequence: TGCGCCAGCAGCTCGACAGGGGTGAACACTGAAGCTTTCTTT. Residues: CASSSTGVNTEAFF.

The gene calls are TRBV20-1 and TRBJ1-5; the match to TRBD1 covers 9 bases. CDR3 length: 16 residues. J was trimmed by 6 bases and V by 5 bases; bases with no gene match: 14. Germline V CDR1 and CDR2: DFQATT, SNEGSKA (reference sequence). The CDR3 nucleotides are TGCAGTGCTCGGGTCCCGGGACAGGGCTGGAGTCAGCCCCAGCATTTT. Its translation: CSARVPGQGWSQPQHF.

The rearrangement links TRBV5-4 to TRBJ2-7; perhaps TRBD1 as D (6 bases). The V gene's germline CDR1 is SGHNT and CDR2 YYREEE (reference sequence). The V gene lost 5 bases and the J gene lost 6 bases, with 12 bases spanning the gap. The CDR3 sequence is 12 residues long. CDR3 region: CASSRGSAEQYV. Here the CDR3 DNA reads TGTGCCAGCAGTAGGGGGTCAGCCGAGCAGTACGTC.

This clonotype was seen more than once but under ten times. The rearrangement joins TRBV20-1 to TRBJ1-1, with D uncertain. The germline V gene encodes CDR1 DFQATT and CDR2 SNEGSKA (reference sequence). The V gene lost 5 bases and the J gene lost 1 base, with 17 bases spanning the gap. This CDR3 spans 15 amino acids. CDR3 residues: CSAAIPLHTNTEAFF. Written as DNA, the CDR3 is TGCAGTGCTGCTATCCCCCTACATACGAACACTGAAGCTTTCTTT.

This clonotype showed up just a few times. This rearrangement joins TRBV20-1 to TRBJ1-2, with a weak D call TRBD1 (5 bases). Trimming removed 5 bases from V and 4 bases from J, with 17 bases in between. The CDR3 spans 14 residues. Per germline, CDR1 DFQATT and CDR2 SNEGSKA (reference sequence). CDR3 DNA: TGCAGTGCTGGAAGCAGCGGGGGAGGCTATGGCTACACCTTC. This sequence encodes CSAGSSGGGYGYTF.

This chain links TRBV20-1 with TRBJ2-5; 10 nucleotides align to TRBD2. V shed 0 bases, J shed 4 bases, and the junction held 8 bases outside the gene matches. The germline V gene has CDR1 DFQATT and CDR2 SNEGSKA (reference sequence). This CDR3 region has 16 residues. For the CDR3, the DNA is TGCAGTGCTAGAGATGGACTAGCGGTGGGAAGAGAGACCCAGTACTTC. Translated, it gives CSARDGLAVGRETQYF.